A single sample gave rise to the 26 T cell receptor beta chains below, sequenced in a study of cytotoxic CD8 clonotypes in ibrutinib-treated CLL. Sequenced by immunoSEQ multiplex PCR; TCRdb stores in-frame clones only, minus some. Of about 130,000 clones in the sample, around four fifths are singletons; the top ten hold roughly 3.1%. The source was PBMCs, collected after 24 months of ibrutinib treatment. The receptors originated from a human donor with chronic lymphocytic leukemia.

The V gene is TRBV6-5, the J gene TRBJ2-3, with D possibly being TRBD1 (5 bases). Looked up from germline, CDR1 is MNHEY and CDR2 is SVGAGI. The CDR3 covers 15 residues. The germline V and J ends were trimmed by 4 bases and 4 bases, with 15 bases remaining between them. CDR3 sequence (DNA): TGTGCCAGCAGTTCAGGGTCTCAGGGCGCAGATACGCAGTATTTT. This codes for CASSSGSQGADTQYF.

This clone came up once. The genes are TRBV5-5 and TRBJ1-5; D is ambiguous. V was trimmed by 2 bases and J by 2 bases, leaving 14 bases between them. Germline V gene lookup returns CDR1 SGHKS and CDR2 YYEKEE (reference sequence). The CDR3 has 16 residues. The chain's CDR3 is CASSLGLPDGNQPQHF. CDR3 DNA sequence: TGTGCCAGCAGCTTAGGGTTACCTGATGGCAATCAGCCCCAGCATTTT.

The chain combines TRBV30 with TRBJ1-4; D is unresolved. Per the germline V gene, CDR1 is GTSNPN and CDR2 is SVGIG (reference sequence). The ends were cut back, 5 bases at V and 6 bases at J, with 13 bases in the middle. The CDR3 is 13 amino acids. CDR3 sequence reads: CAWAPGSDEKLFF. The CDR3 DNA reads as TGTGCCTGGGCCCCCGGGAGCGATGAAAAACTGTTTTTT.

The chain links TRBV7-2 to TRBJ2-3; possibly TRBD2 for D (6 bases). The CDR3 totals 16 residues. CDR1 and CDR2 from the germline V gene are SGHTA and FQGNSA. Trimming cost V 0 bases and J 4 bases, with 14 bases left between them. As DNA, the CDR3 is TGTGCCAGCAGCTTAGCGCGGGGTGTGGCCCCAGATACGCAGTATTTT. Translating it yields CASSLARGVAPDTQYF.

V gene TRBV19 combines with J gene TRBJ2-3; D assignment may be TRBD1 or TRBD2 (5 bases each). Trimming stripped 4 bases from V and 7 bases from J, with 15 bases between. The length of the CDR3 is 14 residues. Germline lookup yields CDR1 LNHDA and CDR2 SQIVND (reference sequence). This chain's CDR3 is CASSTTGWGNTQYF. The CDR3 DNA is TGTGCCAGTAGTACCACAGGTTGGGGGAATACGCAGTATTTT.

V gene TRBV10-3 combines with J gene TRBJ1-6; TRBD1 is a possible D gene (5 bases). V lost 1 base and J 1 base, leaving 11 bases between the germline ends. The CDR3 has 17 residues. Germline V gene data show CDR1 as ENHRY and CDR2 as SYGVKD. The CDR3 bases are TGTGCCATCAGTGAGTTTGGGGGGACGTCCTATAATTCACCCCTCCACTTT. Translation gives CAISEFGGTSYNSPLHF.

V is TRBV10-2 and J is TRBJ1-2; 9 positions match TRBD1. The CDR3 extends over 14 amino acids. With 6 bases clipped from V and 5 bases from J, the junction kept 7 bases outside the gene matches. Per germline, CDR1 WSHSY and CDR2 SAAADI. DNA of the CDR3: TGCGCCAGCAGGACGGACAGGGGTGAATATGGCTACACCTTC. Its protein product is CASRTDRGEYGYTF.

In this sample, this clone turned up once. V is TRBV5-1 and J is TRBJ2-5; no reliable D call. The length of the CDR3 is 14 residues. Germline V gives CDR1 SGHRS, CDR2 YFSETQ. Deletions cut 0 bases from V and 2 bases from J, with 8 bases between. The CDR3 bases are TGCGCCAGCAGCTTGGGTGCCAGACAAGAGACCCAGTACTTC. Its protein product is CASSLGARQETQYF.

This chain links TRBV7-9 with TRBJ1-2; the match to TRBD1 covers 10 bases. CDR1 and CDR2 (germline): SEHNR, FQNEAQ (reference sequence). This CDR3 is built from 16 residues. After removal of 5 bases from V and 4 bases from J, the junction contained 10 bases not matched to a gene. CDR3 DNA: TGTGCCAGCAGCCAAAAGACAGGGGGCAGTGGCTATGGCTACACCTTC. This gives the protein CASSQKTGGSGYGYTF.

The rearrangement links TRBV7-2 to TRBJ2-2; either TRBD1 or TRBD2 may supply D (6 bases each). Germline V lookup: CDR1 SGHTA, CDR2 FQGNSA. The CDR3 spans 16 residues. The V end was cut by 5 bases, the J end by 4 bases, with 17 bases between. The DNA of the CDR3 is TGTGCCAGCAGCCAGATGGGGGGCCGCATCACCGGGGAGCTGTTTTTT. Its translation: CASSQMGGRITGELFF.

The CDR3 loop is CASSVDRGPYNEQFF. DNA of the CDR3: TGCGCCAGCAGCGTCGACAGGGGCCCCTACAATGAGCAGTTCTTC. The J gene is TRBJ2-1, the V gene TRBV5-1, with 8 bases lining up with TRBD1. The length of the CDR3 is 15 residues. With 4 bases clipped from V and 2 bases from J, the junction kept 5 bases outside the gene matches. Per germline, CDR1 SGHRS and CDR2 YFSETQ.

The chain uses TRBV19 and TRBJ1-3, with TRBD1 matching 9 bases. Germline trimming cut 10 bases from V and 6 bases from J; bases unmatched to any gene: 10. The CDR3 length is 14 residues. Germline assignment: CDR1 LNHDA and CDR2 SQIVND (reference sequence). CDR3 sequence reads: CATFSTGGENTIYF. The CDR3 region has the DNA TGTGCCACCTTTTCGACAGGGGGTGAAAACACCATATATTTT. Together with reference TRBV19 and TRBJ1-3, the CDR3 gives the full variable domain: DGGITQSPKYLFRKEGQNVTLSCEQNLNHDAMYWYRQDPGQGLRLIYYSQIVNDFQKGDIAEGYSVSREKKESFPLTVTSAQKNPTAFYLCATFSTGGENTIYFGEGSWLTVV.

In its sample, this clone was seen once. The chain is built from TRBV7-6 and TRBJ1-3; D unclear. The CDR3 has 16 residues. V lost 4 bases to trimming and J lost 0 bases, with 13 bases between them. From germline, CDR1 is SGHVS and CDR2 FNYEAQ. The CDR3 region is CASSSQDPSSGNTIYF. The CDR3 nucleotides are TGTGCCAGCAGCTCCCAGGACCCGAGCTCTGGAAACACCATATATTTT.

J is TRBJ2-1 and V is TRBV9; D gene uncertain. Trimming stripped 2 bases from V and 6 bases from J, with 6 bases between. Germline V gene data show CDR1 as SGDLS and CDR2 as YYNGEE. The CDR3 runs to 12 residues. CDR3 in amino acids: CASSVSSNEQFF. DNA for the CDR3: TGTGCCAGCAGCGTTAGCAGCAATGAGCAGTTCTTC.

This clone was picked up a small number of times. The chain recombines TRBV9 with TRBJ1-5; D is unresolved. Per germline, CDR1 SGDLS and CDR2 YYNGEE. Trimming pared 0 bases from V and 4 bases from J, leaving 11 bases between. This CDR3 spans 15 amino acids. Here the CDR3 DNA reads TGTGCCAGCAGCGTAGGAATAGGATTAAATCAGCCCCAGCATTTT. Amino acid sequence: CASSVGIGLNQPQHF.

V gene TRBV7-8 combines with J gene TRBJ2-3, with a possible D match to TRBD2 (6 bases). Trimming cost V 5 bases and J 3 bases, with 15 bases left between them. Germline V CDR1 and CDR2: SGHVS, FQNEAQ. CDR3 length: 15 amino acids. The CDR3 nucleotides are TGTGCCAGCAGCAGACTAGTCGGAGTGACAGATACGCAGTATTTT. Its translation: CASSRLVGVTDTQYF. Full variable domain (outside the CDR3, taken from reference TRBV7-8 and TRBJ2-3): GAGVSQSPRYKVAKRGQDVALRCDPISGHVSLFWYQQALGQGPEFLTYFQNEAQLDKSGLPSDRFFAERPEGSVSTLKIQRTQQEDSAVYLCASSRLVGVTDTQYFGPGTRLTVL.

J is TRBJ1-2 and V is TRBV19, with D maybe TRBD1 (6 bases). V lost 4 bases to trimming and J lost 3 bases, with 12 bases between them. This CDR3 contains 14 residues. The germline V gene has CDR1 LNHDA and CDR2 SQIVND (reference sequence). CDR3 in DNA: TGTGCCAGTAGTAGATTACAGGGTGACTATGGCTACACCTTC. Encoded protein: CASSRLQGDYGYTF.

The chain recombines TRBV10-3 with TRBJ1-4; D is ambiguous. CDR3 size: 13 residues. Germline lookup yields CDR1 ENHRY and CDR2 SYGVKD. V gave up 8 bases and J gave up 2 bases, with 9 bases separating them. The CDR3 here is CAIRRGTNEKLFF. The CDR3 DNA is TGTGCCATCCGGCGGGGTACTAATGAAAAACTGTTTTTT.

This chain connects TRBV7-2 to TRBJ2-5; D is unresolved. V was pared by 1 base and J by 9 bases, with 12 bases between. The CDR3 length is 13 residues. CDR1 and CDR2 (germline): SGHTA, FQGNSA. CDR3 nucleotides: TGTGCCAGCAGCTTAGGGCACCTTGGGGCCCAGTACTTC. It yields the protein CASSLGHLGAQYF.

The V call is TRBV21-1, the J call TRBJ2-2. TRBV21-1 is described as a pseudogene. The CDR3 is 16 residues long. The CDR3 reads CASSKYRPRNTGELFF. The CDR3 DNA reads as TGTGCCAGCAGCAAGTATAGGCCGAGGAACACCGGGGAGCTGTTTTTT.

The CDR3 reads CASSLADPPDTQYF. CDR3 nucleotide sequence: TGTGCCAGCAGCCTAGCGGACCCCCCAGATACGCAGTATTTT. The chain links TRBV2 to TRBJ2-3; 7 positions match TRBD2. The CDR3 has 14 residues. Looked up from germline, CDR1 is SNHLY and CDR2 is FYNNEI. The trim removed 6 bases at V and 4 bases at J, leaving 7 bases unmatched. Drawing the rest from reference TRBV2 and TRBJ2-3, the complete variable domain is EPEVTQTPSHQVTQMGQEVILRCVPISNHLYFYWYRQILGQKVEFLVSFYNNEISEKSEIFDDQFSVERPDGSNFTLKIRSTKLEDSAMYFCASSLADPPDTQYFGPGTRLTVL.

This rearrangement joins TRBV11-2 to TRBJ2-4; no clear D. The ends were cut back, 1 base at V and 0 bases at J, with 19 bases in the middle. Germline lookup yields CDR1 SGHAT and CDR2 FQNNGV. The CDR3 consists of 19 residues. This CDR3 is CASSLGRGALFLAKNIQYF. CDR3 DNA: TGTGCCAGCAGCTTAGGGCGAGGTGCCTTATTTTTAGCCAAAAACATTCAGTACTTC. Combining the CDR3 with reference TRBV11-2 and TRBJ2-4 gives the whole variable domain EAGVAQSPRYKIIEKRQSVAFWCNPISGHATLYWYQQILGQGPKLLIQFQNNGVVDDSQLPKDRFSAERLKGVDSTLKIQPAKLEDSAVYLCASSLGRGALFLAKNIQYFGAGTRLSVL.

V gene TRBV30 combines with J gene TRBJ1-4; D perhaps matches TRBD1 (5 bases). This CDR3 has 16 amino acids. CDR1 is GTSNPN, CDR2 SVGIG, per germline (reference sequence). The V end was cut by 0 bases, the J end by 4 bases, with 15 bases between. CDR3 protein: CAWSVGNLGVNEKLFF. In nucleotides, the CDR3 is TGTGCCTGGAGTGTCGGGAACCTGGGGGTTAATGAAAAACTGTTTTTT.

CDR3 residues: CASSRTDLGELFF. The CDR3 DNA is TGTGCCAGCAGTCGGACGGACTTAGGGGAGCTGTTTTTT. The chain uses TRBV28 and TRBJ2-2; maybe TRBD2 (5 bases). The CDR3 spans 13 residues. Germline assignment: CDR1 MDHEN and CDR2 SYDVKM. V was trimmed by 5 bases and J by 8 bases, leaving 12 bases between them.

The gene calls are TRBV19 and TRBJ1-2; no clear D gene. Germline loops: CDR1 LNHDA, CDR2 SQIVND (reference sequence). The CDR3 runs 15 residues. The V gene lost 5 bases and the J gene lost 0 bases, with 13 bases spanning the gap. CDR3 in amino acids: CASSPDVAANYGYTF. CDR3 nucleotide sequence: TGTGCCAGTAGTCCGGACGTAGCAGCTAACTATGGCTACACCTTC.

The DNA for the CDR3 is TGTGCCAGCAGCGTAGTTCGGGGGCAGTACAACACTGAAGCTTTCTTT. It is translated as CASSVVRGQYNTEAFF. The chain links TRBV9 to TRBJ1-1, with a possible D match to TRBD1 (6 bases). V was shortened by 0 bases and J by 2 bases, with 14 bases between the two germline ends. Germline V gene sequence: CDR1 SGDLS, CDR2 YYNGEE. The CDR3 is 16 residues long. Full variable domain (rest looked up from reference TRBV9 and TRBJ1-1): DSGVTQTPKHLITATGQRVTLRCSPRSGDLSVYWYQQSLDQGLQFLIQYYNGEERAKGNILERFSAQQFPDLHSELNLSSLELGDSALYFCASSVVRGQYNTEAFFGQGTRLTVV.